These 12 T cell receptor beta chains came from one sample sequenced in a study of blood T cell repertoires in COVID-19. This table comes from immunoSEQ multiplex PCR, and its TCRdb copy is limited to in-frame clones, with some not included. The table has around 56,000 clones, over 75% seen once; the top ten hold about 7.1%. Sequencing was done on a sample of peripheral blood. These receptors were collected from a man aged 55 to 69 with acute or convalescent COVID-19.

This clone was counted between two and nine times. The same CDR3 is also encoded by other DNA sequences in this sample. The chain recombines TRBV5-1 with TRBJ1-1, with 8 bases identical to TRBD1. The CDR3 spans 14 residues. V lost 4 bases to trimming and J lost 1 base; unmatched junction nucleotides: 3. Germline V gives CDR1 SGHRS, CDR2 YFSETQ. CDR3 bases: TGCGCCAGCAGCCGCGGACAGGGGAACACTGAAGCTTTCTTT. Translated, it gives CASSRGQGNTEAFF.

The V and J genes are TRBV12-5 and TRBJ2-7; D uncertain. V dropped 5 bases and J dropped 4 bases, with 6 bases sitting between them. Per germline, CDR1 LGHNT and CDR2 FRNRAP. CDR3 length equals 11 residues. The CDR3 coding sequence is TGTGCTAGTGGTATTCAGTACGAGCAGTACTTC. Translated: CASGIQYEQYF.

The chain recombines TRBV4-2 with TRBJ1-6; D remains ambiguous. Between the trimmed V and J ends, which lost 0 bases and 10 bases, there was a span of 16 bases. The CDR3 is 16 residues long. Germline lookup yields CDR1 LGHNA and CDR2 YNFKEQ. The CDR3 sequence is CASSQDPGRPESPLHF. In nucleotides, the CDR3 is TGTGCCAGCAGCCAAGATCCTGGGCGCCCTGAGTCACCCCTCCACTTT.

DNA of the CDR3: TGTGCCAGCAGCCCGTGGCGGGGGGGCGTTGAGCAGTTCTTC. Translation: CASSPWRGGVEQFF. V usage is TRBV3-1 (or the pseudogene TRBV3-2) and J usage is TRBJ2-1; 9 bases line up with TRBD2. The CDR3 is made up of 14 amino acids. V was pared by 4 bases and J by 9 bases, with 7 bases of the junction left unmatched. Per germline, CDR1 LGHDT and CDR2 YNNKEL (reference sequence).

This rearrangement joins TRBV6-5 to TRBJ1-2, with 7 bases that match TRBD1. The CDR3 is 13 amino acids. Per germline, CDR1 MNHEY and CDR2 SVGAGI. V lost 10 bases to trimming and J lost 8 bases; unmatched junction nucleotides: 13. The CDR3 sequence: CATPTGNELGYTF. The CDR3 coding sequence is TGTGCCACCCCGACAGGGAACGAGTTAGGCTACACCTTC.

This clone occurred a few times. The J gene is TRBJ2-7, the V gene TRBV4-1; 7 nucleotides line up with TRBD1. The CDR3 totals 15 residues. Germline-derived CDR1 and CDR2 are MGHRA and YSYEKL. Trimming took 5 bases from V and 0 from J; bases not matched to a gene: 7. CDR3: CASSSVQGNSYEQYF. The CDR3 nucleotides read TGCGCCAGCAGCTCTGTACAGGGGAACTCCTACGAGCAGTACTTC.

The chain has TRBV5-1 and TRBJ1-6; a weak D match, TRBD1 (5 bases). CDR3 length: 15 residues. V was cut by 4 bases and J by 7 bases, with 15 bases left in between. Germline V CDR1 and CDR2: SGHRS, YFSETQ. CDR3 DNA: TGCGCCAGCAGCCCCAGGGTGGGTGGAAATTCACCCCTCCACTTT. Translated: CASSPRVGGNSPLHF.

This chain joins TRBV15 and TRBJ1-6, with 7 bases lining up with TRBD1. Trimming took 5 bases from V and 9 from J; bases not matched to a gene: 4. Germline CDR1 LNHNV, CDR2 YYDKDF (reference sequence). This CDR3 has 13 residues. The CDR3 DNA reads TGTGCCACCAGCTCCAGGACAGGTTCACCCCTCCACTTT. Protein product: CATSSRTGSPLHF.

The table lists this clone with a few counts. The rearrangement uses TRBV4-1 and TRBJ1-5; 12 nucleotides agree with TRBD1. The V segment lost 3 bases and the J segment 5 bases; nucleotides outside the gene matches: 5. CDR1 is MGHRA and CDR2 is YSYEKL in the germline V gene. The CDR3 has 16 amino acids. CDR3 in DNA: TGCGCCAGCAGCCACCTTCGGGACAGGGGGCATCAGCCCCAGCATTTT. Its translation is CASSHLRDRGHQPQHF.

A few counts support this clone. This sample includes further DNA sequences coding for the same CDR3. This sequence joins TRBV7-3 and TRBJ2-3; 8 bases fit TRBD2. Germline assignment: CDR1 SGHTA and CDR2 FQGTGA. This CDR3 is built from 15 residues. The V gene end was trimmed by 5 bases and the J gene end by 3 bases; junction bases not matched to a gene: 7. The CDR3 region has the DNA TGTGCCAGCAGCCAAAGCGGGGGTGCGACAGATACGCAGTATTTT. Translation: CASSQSGGATDTQYF.

The V call is TRBV9, the J call TRBJ1-6, with D possibly being TRBD1 (5 bases). The ends were cut back, 3 bases at V and 2 bases at J, with 15 bases in the middle. This CDR3 spans 17 amino acids. Per germline, CDR1 SGDLS and CDR2 YYNGEE. The CDR3 loop is CASSGLEGNTYNSPLHF. The CDR3 DNA sequence: TGTGCCAGCAGCGGTTTGGAGGGGAACACCTATAATTCACCCCTCCACTTT.

The chain links TRBV5-5 to TRBJ1-3, with 9 bases matching TRBD1. V shed 4 bases and J 6 bases; nucleotides not matched to a gene: 11. CDR1 is SGHKS, CDR2 YYEKEE, per germline (reference sequence). This CDR3 spans 16 amino acids. The CDR3 DNA reads TGTGCCAGCAGCCGAGCCCCACAGGGGGCCCCAAACACCATATATTTT. Its protein is CASSRAPQGAPNTIYF.